Sequencing of this T cell receptor beta chain was carried out in a study of human T cells and chemical hapten exposure. Overall study context: Diphenylcyclopropenone was administered weekly to the scalp of patients throughout the roughly 24-week study. Study-level results: In comparison with controls, expanded TCRs gave rise to a significantly larger number of large CDR3 similarity clusters. There was alopecia in the donors, so their immune response may differ from that of healthy people.

TCRdb processed the RACE reads anew with MiXCR; each CDR3 protein has one entry. Of some 97,000 distinct CDR3 sequences detected, roughly 27% appear once; the ten largest clones hold approximately 10%. V lost 4 bases, J lost 1 base, and 6 bases stayed unmatched. CDR3 size: 15 residues. Germline V gene lookup returns CDR1 DFQATT and CDR2 SNEGSKA (reference sequence). The time point here: patch test 3, about 24 weeks after DPC sensitization. Treatment specified: therapeutic diphenylcyclopropenone sensitization with weekly scalp DPC. People who gave samples had alopecia, were 18 to 70 years old, and were suitable for DPC. With respect to this clonotype: Its specificity is not known.

The V call is TRBV20-1, the J call TRBJ1-1; 10 bases fit TRBD1. The clonotype was recovered from a middle-aged man with alopecia areata. Some clones in this sample may be carry-over from other donors' samples. This specimen was whole blood, taken in connection with sensitization to the hapten diphenylcyclopropenone (DPC). CDR3 bases: TGCAGTGCTACCGACAGGGGGCTCGAGAACACTGAAGCTTTCTTT. Translating it yields CSATDRGLENTEAFF.